The present entry profiles one TCR beta chain with its context. There are 12 residues in the CDR3. Germline CDR1 SGHTA, CDR2 FQGNSA. The V end was cut by 0 bases, the J end by 4 bases, with 1 base between. cDNA prepared by RNA extraction and subsequent reverse transcription served as the template for sequencing. The data were produced by immunoSEQ multiplex PCR, yet TCRdb's version contains in-frame clones alone and is incomplete. The sample consists of about 140,000 clones, about 88% of them appearing once. The data were obtained in a study of CD8+ T cells in alopecia areata. Stated treatment: oral pan-JAK inhibitor, 5-10 mg twice daily.

The sequencing used CD8+ T cells sorted from blood, collected at week 4, from a patient treated with tofacitinib. The chain has TRBV7-2 and TRBJ2-1; no definite D call. This TCR was sampled from a human donor with alopecia areata. The CDR3 is CASSLAYNEQFF. CDR3 coding DNA: TGTGCCAGCAGCTTAGCTTACAATGAGCAGTTCTTC.